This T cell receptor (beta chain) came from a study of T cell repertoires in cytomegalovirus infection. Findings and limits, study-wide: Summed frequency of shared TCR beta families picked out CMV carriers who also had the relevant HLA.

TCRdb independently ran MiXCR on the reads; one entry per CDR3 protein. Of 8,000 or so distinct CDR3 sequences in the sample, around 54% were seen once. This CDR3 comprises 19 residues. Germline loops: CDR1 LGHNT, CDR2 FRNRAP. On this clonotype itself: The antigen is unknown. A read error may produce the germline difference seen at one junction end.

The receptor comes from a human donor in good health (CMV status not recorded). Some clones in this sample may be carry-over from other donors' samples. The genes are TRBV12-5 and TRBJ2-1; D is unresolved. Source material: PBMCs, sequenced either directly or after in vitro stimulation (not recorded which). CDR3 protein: CASGLVSVILSVPYHEQFF. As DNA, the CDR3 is TGTGCTAGTGGTTTGGTATCGGTAATATTGTCCGTCCCCTACCATGAGCAGTTCTTC. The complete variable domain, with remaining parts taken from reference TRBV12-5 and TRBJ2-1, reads DARVTQTPRHKVTEMGQEVTMRCQPILGHNTVFWYRQTMMQGLELLAYFRNRAPLDDSGMPKDRFSAEMPDATLATLKIQPSEPRDSAVYFCASGLVSVILSVPYHEQFFGPGTRLTVL.